The T cell receptor (beta chain) described here comes from a study of T cell responses to AZD1222 COVID-19 vaccine. Study findings and constraints: CD4 TCRs covered the whole spike, strongest at regions 160-218 and 743-854.

J gave up 6 bases and V 0 bases, and 7 bases lay outside the gene matches. Germline lookup yields CDR1 SGDLS and CDR2 YYNGEE. This CDR3 is built from 16 residues. With regard to this clone: What it binds is not known.

Produced via immunoSEQ multiplex PCR; TCRdb's table is partial and in-frame only. The sample comprises tens of thousands of clones, more than 85% of which are singletons, and 15% to 20% rests with the top ten. The sequence was obtained from an adult in good health. The chain combines TRBV9 with TRBJ2-2, with 8 bases matching TRBD1. Source: peripheral blood, taken on day 0 of AZD1222 vaccination. The CDR3 DNA is TGTGCCAGCAGCGTAGTTCTGGACAGGGTATCCGGGGAGCTGTTTTTT. It codes for CASSVVLDRVSGELFF.